This is a list of T cell receptor beta chains from one sample in a study of shared clonotypes between healthy human individuals. Measured with immunoSEQ multiplex PCR; TCRdb has only the in-frame clones, and not every one. In the table there are some 2,000,000 clones, around 95% of which are singletons. Sequences were obtained from naive CD4+ T cells sorted from blood. Every receptor here comes from a man younger than 35 in good health. Each CDR3 is given with its conserved first and last residue. A D gene is named only where the DNA matches it firmly. Size is stated for part of the rows, as once, few or many counts, or as a class when the clone is expanded.

NA	TRBV6-1	NA	TRBJ1-2	TGTGCCAGCAGTGTATTGGCAGACAACTATGGCTACACCTTC	CASSVLADNYGYTF
NA	TRBV11-1	NA	TRBJ2-6	TGTGCCAGCAGCTTAGGGGGGACCCTCTCTGGGGCCAACGTCCTGACTTTC	CASSLGGTLSGANVLTF
TRBD1	TRBV7-2	NA	TRBJ1-1	TGTGCCAGCAGCGACAGGGGGCCGAACACTGAAGCTTTCTTT	CASSDRGPNTEAFF
NA	TRBV18	NA	TRBJ1-1	TGTGCCAGCTCACGACTGACAAACGGGAACACTGAAGCTTTCTTT	CASSRLTNGNTEAFF
NA	TRBV11-2	NA	TRBJ1-2	TGTGCCAGCAGCTTAGATTCCCCGGAAAACTATGGCTACACCTTC	CASSLDSPENYGYTF
NA	TRBV4-1	NA	TRBJ1-4	TGCGCCAGCAGCCTCCAACCGGGGTCAACTAATGAAAAACTGTTTTTT	CASSLQPGSTNEKLFF
NA	TRBV5-5	once	TRBJ2-2	TGTGCCAGCAGCTTGGGACCGCGTAACACCGGGGAGCTGTTTTTT	CASSLGPRNTGELFF
TRBD2	TRBV5-1	NA	TRBJ2-3	TGCGCCAGCAGCTTGGAAGGGAGCGGGGGAGATACGCAGTATTTT	CASSLEGSGGDTQYF
NA	TRBV7-2	NA	TRBJ2-7	TGTGCCAGCAGCTTCGGGCAGGCCTACGAGCAGTACTTC	CASSFGQAYEQYF
NA	TRBV9	NA	TRBJ1-2	TGTGCCAGCAGCCTGGAGTCGATCACAGGGCCGGGTAACTATGGCTACACCTTC	CASSLESITGPGNYGYTF
NA	TRBV6-6	NA	TRBJ1-2	TGTGCCAGCAGTTACTCGAGCGCTGGCTACACCTTC	CASSYSSAGYTF
TRBD2	TRBV6-6	NA	TRBJ2-3	TGTGCCAGCAGGCCTCTAGCGGGAACAAGGGATACGCAGTATTTT	CASRPLAGTRDTQYF
TRBD2	TRBV7-9	NA	TRBJ2-1	TGTGCCAGCAGCCGGCGGACTAGCGGCCCTTTCAATGAGCAGTTCTTC	CASSRRTSGPFNEQFF
TRBD1	TRBV7-9	NA	TRBJ1-2	TGTGCCAGCAGCTTAGGACAGGGGGACTATGGCTACACCTTC	CASSLGQGDYGYTF